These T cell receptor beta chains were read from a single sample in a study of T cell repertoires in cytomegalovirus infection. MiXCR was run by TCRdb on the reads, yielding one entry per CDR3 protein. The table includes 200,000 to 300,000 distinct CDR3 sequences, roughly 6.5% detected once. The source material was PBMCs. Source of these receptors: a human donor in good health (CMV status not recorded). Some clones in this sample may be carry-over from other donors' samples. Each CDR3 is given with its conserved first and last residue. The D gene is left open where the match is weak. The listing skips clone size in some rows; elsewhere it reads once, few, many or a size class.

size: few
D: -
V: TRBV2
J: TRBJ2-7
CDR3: CASRTAQVPYEQYF
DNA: TGTGCCAGCAGGACAGCCCAAGTTCCCTACGAGCAGTACTTC

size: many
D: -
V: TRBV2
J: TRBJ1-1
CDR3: CASSEAGLARRYTEAFF
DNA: TGTGCCAGCAGTGAAGCGGGCCTAGCCCGAAGGTACACTGAAGCTTTCTTT

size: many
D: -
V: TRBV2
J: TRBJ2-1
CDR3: CATPKGVNEQFF
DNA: TGTGCCACGCCCAAAGGGGTCAATGAGCAGTTCTTC

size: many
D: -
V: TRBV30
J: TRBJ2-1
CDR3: CAWSVQLYNEQFF
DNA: TGTGCCTGGAGTGTACAACTGTACAATGAGCAGTTCTTC

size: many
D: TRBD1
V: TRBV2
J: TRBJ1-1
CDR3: CASSPGYRDRTGDTEAFF
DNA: TGTGCCAGCAGCCCCGGGTATAGGGACAGGACGGGTGACACTGAAGCTTTCTTT

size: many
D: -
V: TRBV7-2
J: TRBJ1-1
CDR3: CASSLSIGTEAFF
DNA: TGTGCCAGCAGCTTGTCTATTGGGACTGAAGCTTTCTTT

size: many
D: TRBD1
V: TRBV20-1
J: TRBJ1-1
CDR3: CSARVGGAFRNTEAFF
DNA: TGCAGTGCTAGGGTAGGGGGCGCCTTTAGGAACACTGAAGCTTTCTTT

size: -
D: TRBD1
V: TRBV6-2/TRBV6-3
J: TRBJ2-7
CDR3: CASSYKGQVTYEQYF
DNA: TGTGCCAGCAGTTATAAGGGACAGGTGACCTACGAGCAGTACTTC

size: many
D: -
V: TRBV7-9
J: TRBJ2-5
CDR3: CASSPWVQETQYF
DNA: TGTGCCAGCAGCCCGTGGGTACAAGAGACCCAGTACTTC

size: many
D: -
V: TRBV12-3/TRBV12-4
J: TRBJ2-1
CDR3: CATGAGSGSYNEQFF
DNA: TGTGCCACCGGGGCAGGGAGCGGCTCCTACAATGAGCAGTTCTTC

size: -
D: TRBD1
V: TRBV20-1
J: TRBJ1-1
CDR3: CSARDPGGNTEAFF
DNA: TGCAGTGCTAGAGACCCAGGGGGAAACACTGAAGCTTTCTTT

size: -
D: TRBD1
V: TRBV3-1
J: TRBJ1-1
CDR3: CASSQDRAEAFF
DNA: TGTGCCAGCAGCCAGGACAGGGCTGAAGCTTTCTTT

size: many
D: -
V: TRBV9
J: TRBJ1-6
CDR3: CASSVMGQLNSPLHF
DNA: TGTGCCAGCAGCGTTATGGGACAACTTAATTCACCCCTCCACTTT

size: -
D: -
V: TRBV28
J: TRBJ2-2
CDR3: CASTSRGRGSGELFF
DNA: TGTGCCAGCACCTCCCGGGGGCGGGGGTCCGGGGAGCTGTTTTTT

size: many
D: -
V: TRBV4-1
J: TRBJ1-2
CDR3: CASSQVPGVTGGGYTF
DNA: TGCGCCAGCAGCCAAGTCCCTGGGGTTACAGGTGGTGGCTACACCTTC

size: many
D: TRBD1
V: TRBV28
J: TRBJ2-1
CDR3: CASSLTGVNGNEQFF
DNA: TGTGCCAGCAGTTTAACAGGGGTTAATGGCAATGAGCAGTTCTTC

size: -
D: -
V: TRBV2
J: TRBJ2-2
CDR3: CASGTGQLQTGELFF
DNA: TGTGCCAGCGGGACCGGACAGCTCCAGACCGGGGAGCTGTTTTTT

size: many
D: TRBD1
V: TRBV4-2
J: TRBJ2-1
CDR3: CASSQGTGGFSNEQFF
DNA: TGTGCCAGCAGCCAAGGGACAGGGGGATTTTCTAATGAGCAGTTCTTC

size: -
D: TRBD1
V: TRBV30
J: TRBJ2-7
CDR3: CAGWDRFYEQYF
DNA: TGTGCCGGTTGGGACAGATTCTACGAGCAGTACTTC

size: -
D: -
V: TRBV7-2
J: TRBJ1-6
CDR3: CASSLYRLDNSPLHF
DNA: TGTGCCAGCAGCTTATACAGACTGGATAATTCACCCCTCCACTTT

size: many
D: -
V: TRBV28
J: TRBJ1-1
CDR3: CASPGPNTEAFF
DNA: TGTGCCAGCCCGGGACCAAACACTGAAGCTTTCTTT

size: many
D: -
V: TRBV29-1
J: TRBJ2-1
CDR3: CSVEFGVGRWNEQFF
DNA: TGCAGCGTTGAGTTCGGAGTAGGTAGATGGAATGAGCAGTTCTTC

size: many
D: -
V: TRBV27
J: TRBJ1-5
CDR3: CASADVGNQPQHF
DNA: TGTGCCAGCGCTGATGTCGGCAATCAGCCCCAGCATTTT

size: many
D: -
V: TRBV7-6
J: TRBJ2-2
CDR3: CASSSGPPTGELFF
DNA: TGTGCCAGCAGTTCAGGTCCCCCCACCGGGGAGCTGTTTTTT

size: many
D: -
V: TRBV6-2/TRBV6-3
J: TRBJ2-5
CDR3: CASGRLQETQYF
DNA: TGTGCCAGCGGTCGACTTCAGGAGACCCAGTACTTC

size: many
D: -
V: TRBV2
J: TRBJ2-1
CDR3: CARGEGGNNEQFF
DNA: TGTGCCAGGGGGGAGGGGGGGAACAATGAGCAGTTCTTC

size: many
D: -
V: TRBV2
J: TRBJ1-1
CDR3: CASKGGLAYTEAFF
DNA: TGTGCCAGCAAGGGGGGCCTGGCGTACACTGAAGCTTTCTTT

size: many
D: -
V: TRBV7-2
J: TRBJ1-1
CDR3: CASSVYNTEAFF
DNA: TGTGCCAGCAGCGTTTATAACACTGAAGCTTTCTTT

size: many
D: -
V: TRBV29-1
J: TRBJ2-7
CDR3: CSVEGRGTYEQYF
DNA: TGCAGCGTTGAAGGAAGGGGAACCTACGAGCAGTACTTC

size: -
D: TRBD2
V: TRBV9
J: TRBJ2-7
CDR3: CASSGGLAGSHEQYF
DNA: TGTGCCAGCAGCGGGGGACTAGCGGGGAGCCACGAGCAGTACTTC

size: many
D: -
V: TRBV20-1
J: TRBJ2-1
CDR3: CSAYGGNYNEQFF
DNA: TGCAGTGCCTACGGGGGAAACTACAATGAGCAGTTCTTC

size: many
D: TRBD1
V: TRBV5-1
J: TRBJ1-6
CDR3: CASSLRRDRDNSPLHF
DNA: TGCGCCAGCAGCTTGAGGCGGGACAGGGATAATTCACCCCTCCACTTT

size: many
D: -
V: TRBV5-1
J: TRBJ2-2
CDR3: CASSLRGQQNTGELFF
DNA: TGCGCCAGCAGCTTGAGGGGACAACAGAACACCGGGGAGCTGTTTTTT

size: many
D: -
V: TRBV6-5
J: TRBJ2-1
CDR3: CASSYFQTAATNEQFF
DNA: TGTGCCAGCAGTTACTTCCAGACCGCGGCGACCAATGAGCAGTTCTTC

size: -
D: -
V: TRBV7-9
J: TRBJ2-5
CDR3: CASSGERETQYF
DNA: TGTGCCAGCAGCGGGGAGCGCGAGACCCAGTACTTC